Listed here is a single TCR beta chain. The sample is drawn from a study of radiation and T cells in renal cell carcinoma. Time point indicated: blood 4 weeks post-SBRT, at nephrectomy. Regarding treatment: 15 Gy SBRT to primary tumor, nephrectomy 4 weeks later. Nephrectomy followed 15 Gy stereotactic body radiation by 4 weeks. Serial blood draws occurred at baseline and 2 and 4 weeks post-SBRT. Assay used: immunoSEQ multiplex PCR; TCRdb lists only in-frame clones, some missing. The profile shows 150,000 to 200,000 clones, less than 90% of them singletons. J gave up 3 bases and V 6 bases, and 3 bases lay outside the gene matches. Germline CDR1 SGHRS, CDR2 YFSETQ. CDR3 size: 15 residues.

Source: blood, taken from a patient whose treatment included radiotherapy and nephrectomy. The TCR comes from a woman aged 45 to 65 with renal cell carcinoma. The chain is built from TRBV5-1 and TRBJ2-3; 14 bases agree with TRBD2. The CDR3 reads CASTGLAGGTDTQYF. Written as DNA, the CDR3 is TGCGCCAGCACCGGACTAGCGGGGGGTACAGATACGCAGTATTTT.